One sample yielded the 15 T cell receptor beta chains listed below, sequenced in a study of a mutant IDH1 vaccine in newly diagnosed glioma. Regarding time point: baseline, week 1 (first vaccination visit). Stated treatment: pre-vaccination baseline after standard-of-care therapy. Repertoires were generated with immunoSEQ multiplex PCR, while TCRdb's copy carries only in-frame clones and drops some. Among more than 50,000 clones, approximately 83% were seen once, and the ten largest hold around 3%. Source: PBMCs, taken from a glioma patient treated with radiotherapy, temozolomide or both. These receptors came from a man aged 30 to 45 with glioma.

The chain has TRBV7-8 and TRBJ1-2; D not resolved. This CDR3 has 13 residues. Germline assignment: CDR1 SGHVS and CDR2 FQNEAQ. V lost 10 bases and J 2 bases, leaving 14 bases between the germline ends. The CDR3 protein is CATRPIRNYGYTF. CDR3 coding DNA: TGTGCCACCAGGCCTATTCGAAACTATGGCTACACCTTC. Full variable domain (remainder filled in from reference TRBV7-8 and TRBJ1-2): GAGVSQSPRYKVAKRGQDVALRCDPISGHVSLFWYQQALGQGPEFLTYFQNEAQLDKSGLPSDRFFAERPEGSVSTLKIQRTQQEDSAVYLCATRPIRNYGYTFGSGTRLTVV.

The chain employs TRBV25-1 and TRBJ2-2; D is undetermined. From germline, CDR1 is MGHDK and CDR2 SYGVNS. With 4 bases removed from V and 2 bases from J, the gap between germline ends came to 14 bases. The CDR3 spans 16 residues. In nucleotides, the CDR3 is TGTGCCAGCAGTGCCGCCGTGGAGATAAACACCGGGGAGCTGTTTTTT. It translates to CASSAAVEINTGELFF.

The chain uses TRBV7-6 and TRBJ2-3; 7 positions match TRBD1. The trim removed 5 bases at V and 7 bases at J, leaving 3 bases unmatched. The length of the CDR3 is 12 residues. Germline-derived CDR1 and CDR2 are SGHVS and FNYEAQ. The CDR3 loop reads CASSPGQYTQYF. CDR3 nucleotide sequence: TGTGCCAGCAGCCCGGGACAGTATACGCAGTATTTT.

This chain links TRBV2 with TRBJ2-7; 10 bases fit TRBD1. Germline trimming cut 7 bases from V and 6 bases from J; bases unmatched to any gene: 6. The germline V gene has CDR1 SNHLY and CDR2 FYNNEI. This CDR3 has 13 residues. CDR3 in DNA: TGTGCCAGCACCCTAGGGACAGGGGTCGAGCAGTACTTC. Amino acids: CASTLGTGVEQYF.

The genes are TRBV5-6 and TRBJ1-1; D unclear. The CDR3 is 12 residues long. The germline V gene has CDR1 SGHDT and CDR2 YYEEEE. Trimming cost V 4 bases and J 4 bases, with 8 bases left between them. The CDR3 spells CASSLGPTEAFF. The CDR3 DNA reads as TGTGCCAGCAGCCTAGGACCCACTGAAGCTTTCTTT.

This chain links TRBV5-6 with TRBJ1-2; a possible D gene is TRBD1 (6 bases). Germline CDR1 is SGHDT and CDR2 is YYEEEE. Deletions cut 2 bases from V and 8 bases from J, with 10 bases between. The CDR3 has 12 residues. CDR3 in amino acids: CASSFLGGGYTF. CDR3 nucleotide sequence: TGTGCCAGCAGCTTCTTAGGGGGAGGCTACACCTTC.

This chain connects TRBV2 to TRBJ2-5; 9 bases are a match to TRBD1. Matching the DNA end better, TRBJ2-7 makes the J call doubtful. CDR3 size: 14 residues. Germline CDR1 SNHLY, CDR2 FYNNEI. This CDR3 is CASKFGTGIYEQYF. CDR3 nucleotide sequence: TGTGCCAGCAAGTTCGGGACAGGGATCTACGAGCAGTACTTC.

CDR3 residues: CASSVGSNEQFF. The CDR3 nucleotides read TGTGCCAGCAGTGTGGGGTCTAATGAGCAGTTCTTC. The chain employs TRBV2 and TRBJ2-1; D is unclear. Germline V gives CDR1 SNHLY, CDR2 FYNNEI. Between the trimmed V and J ends, which lost 4 bases and 7 bases, there was a span of 8 bases. The CDR3 runs to 12 residues.

This clone was seen once. V gene TRBV28 combines with J gene TRBJ1-2; D call uncertain. Germline assignment: CDR1 MDHEN and CDR2 SYDVKM. This CDR3 has 11 residues. V was cut by 1 base and J by 7 bases, with 4 bases left in between. The CDR3 loop reads CASSLLSGYTF. In DNA form, the CDR3 reads TGTGCCAGCAGTTTATTATCTGGCTACACCTTC.

This clone has only one observation. This sequence joins TRBV13 and TRBJ2-3; 7 nucleotides line up with TRBD2. With V trimmed by 2 bases and J by 3 bases, 5 bases remained unmatched. Germline V gene data show CDR1 as PRHDT and CDR2 as FYEKMQ (reference sequence). The CDR3 runs 15 residues. CDR3 coding DNA: TGTGCCAGCAGCTTAATTACGGGAGGAACAGATACGCAGTATTTT. As protein: CASSLITGGTDTQYF.

The chain links TRBV10-1 to TRBJ2-3; D is ambiguous. Trimming took 4 bases from V and 4 from J, leaving 15 bases between them. The CDR3 runs 15 residues. Germline assignment: CDR1 WNHNN and CDR2 SYGVQD (reference sequence). The CDR3: CASSGAPSNPDTQYF. Written as DNA, the CDR3 is TGCGCCAGCAGTGGAGCCCCTTCTAACCCAGATACGCAGTATTTT.

The chain couples TRBV28 to TRBJ1-2, with 8 bases lining up with TRBD1. V trimming: 3 bases; J trimming: 2 bases; junction bases outside the gene matches: 14. CDR1 and CDR2 (germline): MDHEN, SYDVKM. The CDR3 contains 18 residues. CDR3 DNA sequence: TGTGCCAGCAGTTTCCGGGTTCAGGGGGCGCGGAGGAACTATGGCTACACCTTC. Translated: CASSFRVQGARRNYGYTF.

The chain links TRBV4-2 to TRBJ1-4, with D uncertain. Germline CDR1 is LGHNA and CDR2 is YNFKEQ. This CDR3 region has 17 residues. Trimming shortened V by 0 bases and J by 4 bases, and 15 bases separated the two germline ends. The CDR3 DNA sequence: TGTGCCAGCAGCCAAGAGGCTGTGGCTGCCATTAATGAAAAACTGTTTTTT. As protein: CASSQEAVAAINEKLFF.

V is TRBV5-1 and J is TRBJ2-7; D might be TRBD1 (7 bases). This CDR3 region has 16 residues. Between the trimmed V and J ends, which lost 4 bases and 5 bases, there was a span of 22 bases. Germline V gene sequence: CDR1 SGHRS, CDR2 YFSETQ. CDR3: CASSQGGRVGLHEQYF. DNA of the CDR3: TGCGCCAGCAGCCAGGGGGGACGGGTGGGGCTCCACGAGCAGTACTTC.

This chain uses TRBV11-2 with TRBJ2-7; D call uncertain. V gave up 5 bases and J gave up 5 bases, with 16 bases separating them. CDR1 and CDR2 from the germline V gene are SGHAT and FQNNGV. CDR3 size: 14 residues. The CDR3 DNA reads as TGTGCCAGCAGCACAGTTGGGGTCTCGGACGAGCAGTACTTC. It yields the protein CASSTVGVSDEQYF.